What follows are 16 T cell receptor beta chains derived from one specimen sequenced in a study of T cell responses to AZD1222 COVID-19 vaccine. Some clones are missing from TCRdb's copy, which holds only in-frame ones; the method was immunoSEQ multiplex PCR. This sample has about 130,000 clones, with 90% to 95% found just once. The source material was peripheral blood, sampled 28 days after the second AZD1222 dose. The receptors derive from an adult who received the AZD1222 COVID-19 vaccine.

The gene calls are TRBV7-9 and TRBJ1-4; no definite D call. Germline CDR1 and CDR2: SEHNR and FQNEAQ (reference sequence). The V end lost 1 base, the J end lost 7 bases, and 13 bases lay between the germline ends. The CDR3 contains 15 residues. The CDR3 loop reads CASSLGRQNGEKLFF. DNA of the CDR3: TGTGCCAGCAGCTTAGGCCGGCAGAATGGTGAAAAACTGTTTTTT.

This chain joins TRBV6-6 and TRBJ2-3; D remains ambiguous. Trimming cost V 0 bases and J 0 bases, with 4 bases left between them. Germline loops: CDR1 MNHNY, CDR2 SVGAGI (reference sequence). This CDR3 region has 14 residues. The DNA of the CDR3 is TGTGCCAGCAGTTACTCTTTTAGCACAGATACGCAGTATTTT. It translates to CASSYSFSTDTQYF.

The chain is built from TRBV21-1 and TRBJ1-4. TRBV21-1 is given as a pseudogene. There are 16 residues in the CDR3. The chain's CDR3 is CASSTLKGKFNEKLFF. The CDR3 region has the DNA TGTGCCAGCAGCACTCTAAAGGGTAAGTTTAATGAAAAACTGTTTTTT.

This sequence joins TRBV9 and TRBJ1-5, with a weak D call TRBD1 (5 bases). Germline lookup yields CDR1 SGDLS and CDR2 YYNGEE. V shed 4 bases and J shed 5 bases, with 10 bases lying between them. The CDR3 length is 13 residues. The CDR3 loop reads CASSFLGDQPQHF. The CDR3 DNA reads TGTGCCAGCAGCTTCCTGGGGGATCAGCCCCAGCATTTT.

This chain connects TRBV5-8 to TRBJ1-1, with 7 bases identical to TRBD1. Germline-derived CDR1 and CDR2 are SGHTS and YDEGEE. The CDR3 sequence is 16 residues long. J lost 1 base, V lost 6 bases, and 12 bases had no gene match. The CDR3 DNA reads TGTGCCAGCAAACGGCGATTGCAGGGGGGGAACACTGAAGCTTTCTTT. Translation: CASKRRLQGGNTEAFF.

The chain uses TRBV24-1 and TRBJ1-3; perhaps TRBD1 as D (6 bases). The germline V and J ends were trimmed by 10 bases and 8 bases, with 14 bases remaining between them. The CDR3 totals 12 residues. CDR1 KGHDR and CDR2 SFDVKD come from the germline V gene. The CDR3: CATEGDGDTIYF. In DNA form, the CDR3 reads TGTGCCACGGAGGGGGACGGGGACACCATATATTTT.

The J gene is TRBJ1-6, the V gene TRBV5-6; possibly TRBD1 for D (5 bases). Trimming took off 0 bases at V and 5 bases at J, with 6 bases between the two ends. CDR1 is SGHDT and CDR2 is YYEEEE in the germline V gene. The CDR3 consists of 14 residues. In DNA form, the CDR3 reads TGTGCCAGCAGCTTGGCGACAGATAATTCACCCCTCCACTTT. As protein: CASSLATDNSPLHF. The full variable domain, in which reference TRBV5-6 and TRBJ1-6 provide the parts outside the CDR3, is DAGVTQSPTHLIKTRGQQVTLRCSPKSGHDTVSWYQQALGQGPQFIFQYYEEEERQRGNFPDRFSGHQFPNYSSELNVNALLLGDSALYLCASSLATDNSPLHFGNGTRLTVT.

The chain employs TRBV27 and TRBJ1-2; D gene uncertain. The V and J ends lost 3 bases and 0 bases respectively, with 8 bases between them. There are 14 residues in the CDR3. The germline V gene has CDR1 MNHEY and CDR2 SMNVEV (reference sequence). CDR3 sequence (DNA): TGTGCCAGCAGTTTCGGCATCTCTAACTATGGCTACACCTTC. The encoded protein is CASSFGISNYGYTF.

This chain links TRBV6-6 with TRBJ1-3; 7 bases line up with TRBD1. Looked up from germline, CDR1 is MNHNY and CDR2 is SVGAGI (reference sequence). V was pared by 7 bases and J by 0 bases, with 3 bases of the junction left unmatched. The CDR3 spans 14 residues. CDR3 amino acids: CASTGTVSGNTIYF. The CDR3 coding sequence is TGTGCCAGCACTGGGACAGTCTCTGGAAACACCATATATTTT.

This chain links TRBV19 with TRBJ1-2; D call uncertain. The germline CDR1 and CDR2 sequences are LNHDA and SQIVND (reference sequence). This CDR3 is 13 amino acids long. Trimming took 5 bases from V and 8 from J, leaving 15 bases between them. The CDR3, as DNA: TGTGCCAGTAGTTTCGACCTGGATCTGGGCTACACCTTC. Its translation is CASSFDLDLGYTF. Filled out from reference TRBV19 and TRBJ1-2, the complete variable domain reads DGGITQSPKYLFRKEGQNVTLSCEQNLNHDAMYWYRQDPGQGLRLIYYSQIVNDFQKGDIAEGYSVSREKKESFPLTVTSAQKNPTAFYLCASSFDLDLGYTFGSGTRLTVV.

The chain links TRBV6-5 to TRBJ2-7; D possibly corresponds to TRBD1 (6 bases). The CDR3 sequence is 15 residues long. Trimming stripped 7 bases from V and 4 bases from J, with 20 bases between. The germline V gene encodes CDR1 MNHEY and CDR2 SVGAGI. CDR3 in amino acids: CASMRLGQGPYEQYF. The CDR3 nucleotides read TGTGCCAGCATGAGATTGGGACAAGGTCCGTACGAGCAGTACTTC.

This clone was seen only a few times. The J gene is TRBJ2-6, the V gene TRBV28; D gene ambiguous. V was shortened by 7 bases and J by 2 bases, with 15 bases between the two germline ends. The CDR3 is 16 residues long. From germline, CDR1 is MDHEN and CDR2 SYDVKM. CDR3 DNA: TGTGCCAGCAAGCCAGCTCTAAGCACTGGGGCCAACGTCCTGACTTTC. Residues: CASKPALSTGANVLTF.

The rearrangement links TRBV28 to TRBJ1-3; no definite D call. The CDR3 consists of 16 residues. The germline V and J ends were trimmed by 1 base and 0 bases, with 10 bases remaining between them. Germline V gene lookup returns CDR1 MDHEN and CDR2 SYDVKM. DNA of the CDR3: TGTGCCAGCAGTTTATCCGGCAGACCCTCTGGAAACACCATATATTTT. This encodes CASSLSGRPSGNTIYF.

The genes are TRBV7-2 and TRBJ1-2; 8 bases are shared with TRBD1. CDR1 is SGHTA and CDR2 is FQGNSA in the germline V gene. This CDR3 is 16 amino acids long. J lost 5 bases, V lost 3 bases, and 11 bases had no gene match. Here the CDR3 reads CASSFPQRDRMYGYTF. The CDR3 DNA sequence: TGTGCCAGCAGCTTTCCCCAGAGGGACAGGATGTATGGCTACACCTTC.

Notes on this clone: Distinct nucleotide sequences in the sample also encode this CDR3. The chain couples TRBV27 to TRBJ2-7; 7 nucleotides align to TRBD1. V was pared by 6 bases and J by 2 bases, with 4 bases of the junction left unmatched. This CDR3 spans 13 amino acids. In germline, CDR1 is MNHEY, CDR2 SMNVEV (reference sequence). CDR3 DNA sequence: TGTGCCAGCAGCATCGGGACAGCCTACGAGCAGTACTTC. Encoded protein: CASSIGTAYEQYF.

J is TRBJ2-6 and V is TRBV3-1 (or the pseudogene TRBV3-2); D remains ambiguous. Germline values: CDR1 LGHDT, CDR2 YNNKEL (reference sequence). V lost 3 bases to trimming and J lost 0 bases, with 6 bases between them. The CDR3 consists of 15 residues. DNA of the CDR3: TGTGCCAGCAGCCAGGGTGTCTCTGGGGCCAACGTCCTGACTTTC. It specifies CASSQGVSGANVLTF.